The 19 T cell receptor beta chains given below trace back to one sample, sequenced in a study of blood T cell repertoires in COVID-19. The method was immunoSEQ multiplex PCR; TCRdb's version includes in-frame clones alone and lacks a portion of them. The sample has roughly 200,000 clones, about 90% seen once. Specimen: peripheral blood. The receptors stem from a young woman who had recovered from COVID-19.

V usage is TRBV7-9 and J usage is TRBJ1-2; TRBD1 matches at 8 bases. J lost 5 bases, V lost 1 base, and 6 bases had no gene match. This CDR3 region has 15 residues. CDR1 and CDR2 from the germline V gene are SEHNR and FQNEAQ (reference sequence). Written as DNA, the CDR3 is TGTGCCAGCAGCTTAGTTCGGAGGACAGGGTATGGCTACACCTTC. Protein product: CASSLVRRTGYGYTF.

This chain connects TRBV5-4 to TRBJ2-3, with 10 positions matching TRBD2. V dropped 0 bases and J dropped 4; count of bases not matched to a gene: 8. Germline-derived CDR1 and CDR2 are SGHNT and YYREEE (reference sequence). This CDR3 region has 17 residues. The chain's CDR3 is CASSLVPSGSGADTQYF. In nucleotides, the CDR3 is TGTGCCAGCAGCTTGGTTCCTAGCGGGAGCGGGGCAGATACGCAGTATTTT.

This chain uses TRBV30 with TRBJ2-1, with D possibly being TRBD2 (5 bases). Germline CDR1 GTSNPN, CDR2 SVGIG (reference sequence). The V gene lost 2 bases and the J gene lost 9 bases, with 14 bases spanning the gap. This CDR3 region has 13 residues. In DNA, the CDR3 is TGTGCCTGGAGTTGGGCCCGGGGTTTTGAGCAGTTCTTC. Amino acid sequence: CAWSWARGFEQFF.

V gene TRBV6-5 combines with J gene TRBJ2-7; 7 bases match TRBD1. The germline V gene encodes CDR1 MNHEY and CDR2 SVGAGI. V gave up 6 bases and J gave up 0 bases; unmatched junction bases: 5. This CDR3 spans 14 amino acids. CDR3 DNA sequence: TGTGCCAGCAGCGACCGGGACAGCTCCTACGAGCAGTACTTC. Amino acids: CASSDRDSSYEQYF.

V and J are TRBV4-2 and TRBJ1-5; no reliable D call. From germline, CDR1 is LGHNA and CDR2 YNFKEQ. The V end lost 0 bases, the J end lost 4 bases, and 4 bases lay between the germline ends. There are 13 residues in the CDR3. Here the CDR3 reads CASSQDLNQPQHF. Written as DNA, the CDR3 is TGTGCCAGCAGCCAAGATCTGAATCAGCCCCAGCATTTT.

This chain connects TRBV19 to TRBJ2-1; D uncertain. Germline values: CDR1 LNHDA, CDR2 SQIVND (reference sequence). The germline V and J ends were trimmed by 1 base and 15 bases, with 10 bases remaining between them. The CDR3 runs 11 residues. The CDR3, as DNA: TGTGCCAGTAGTATAGGGCCAGAGGCGTTCTTC. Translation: CASSIGPEAFF. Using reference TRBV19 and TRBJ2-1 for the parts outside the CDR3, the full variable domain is DGGITQSPKYLFRKEGQNVTLSCEQNLNHDAMYWYRQDPGQGLRLIYYSQIVNDFQKGDIAEGYSVSREKKESFPLTVTSAQKNPTAFYLCASSIGPEAFFGPGTRLTVL.

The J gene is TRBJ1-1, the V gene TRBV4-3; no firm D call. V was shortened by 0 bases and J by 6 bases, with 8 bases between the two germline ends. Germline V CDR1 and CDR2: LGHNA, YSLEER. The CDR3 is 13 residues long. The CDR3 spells CASSQEDYAEAFF. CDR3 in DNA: TGCGCCAGCAGCCAAGAGGACTACGCTGAAGCTTTCTTT.

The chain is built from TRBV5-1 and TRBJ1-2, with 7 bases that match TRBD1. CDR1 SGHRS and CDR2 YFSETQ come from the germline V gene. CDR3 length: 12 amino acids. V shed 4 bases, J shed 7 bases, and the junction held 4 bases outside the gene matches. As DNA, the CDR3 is TGCGCCAGCAGCCCACAGGGGCTTGGCTACACCTTC. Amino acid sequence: CASSPQGLGYTF.

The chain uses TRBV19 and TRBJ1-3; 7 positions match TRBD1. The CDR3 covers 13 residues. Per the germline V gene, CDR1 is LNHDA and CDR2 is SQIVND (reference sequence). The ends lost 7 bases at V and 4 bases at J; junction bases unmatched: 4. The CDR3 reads CASTRDRGNTIYF. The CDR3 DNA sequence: TGTGCCAGTACCCGGGACAGAGGAAACACCATATATTTT.

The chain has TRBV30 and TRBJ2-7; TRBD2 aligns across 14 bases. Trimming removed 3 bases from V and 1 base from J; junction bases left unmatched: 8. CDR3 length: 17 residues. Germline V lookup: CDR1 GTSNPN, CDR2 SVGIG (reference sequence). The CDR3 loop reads CAWRTTSGRANSYEQYF. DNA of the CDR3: TGTGCCTGGAGAACGACTAGCGGGAGGGCCAATTCCTACGAGCAGTACTTC.

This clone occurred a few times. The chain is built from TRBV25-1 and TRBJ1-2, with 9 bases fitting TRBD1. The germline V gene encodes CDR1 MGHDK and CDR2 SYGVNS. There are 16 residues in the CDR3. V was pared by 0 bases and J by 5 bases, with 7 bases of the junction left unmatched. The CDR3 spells CASSEYGGTGWYGYTF. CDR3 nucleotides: TGTGCCAGCAGTGAATATGGCGGGACAGGGTGGTATGGCTACACCTTC.

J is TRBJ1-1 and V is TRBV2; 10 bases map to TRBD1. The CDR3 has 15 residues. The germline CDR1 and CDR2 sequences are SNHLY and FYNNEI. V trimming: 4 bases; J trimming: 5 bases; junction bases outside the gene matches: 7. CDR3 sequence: CASSGTGGQLTEAFF. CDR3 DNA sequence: TGTGCCAGCAGTGGGACAGGGGGACAATTGACTGAAGCTTTCTTT.

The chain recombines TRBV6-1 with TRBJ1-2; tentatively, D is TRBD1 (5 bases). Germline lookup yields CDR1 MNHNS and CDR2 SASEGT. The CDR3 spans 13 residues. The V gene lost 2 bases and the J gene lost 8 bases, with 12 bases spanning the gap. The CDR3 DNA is TGTGCCAGCAGTGAAAATGGGGGAGGCGGCTACACCTTC. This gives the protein CASSENGGGGYTF.

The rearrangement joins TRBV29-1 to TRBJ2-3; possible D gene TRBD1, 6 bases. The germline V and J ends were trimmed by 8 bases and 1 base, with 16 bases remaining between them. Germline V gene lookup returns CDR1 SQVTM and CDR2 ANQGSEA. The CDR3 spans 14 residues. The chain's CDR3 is CSTTTGWGTDTQYF. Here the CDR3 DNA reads TGCAGCACAACTACAGGGTGGGGCACAGATACGCAGTATTTT.

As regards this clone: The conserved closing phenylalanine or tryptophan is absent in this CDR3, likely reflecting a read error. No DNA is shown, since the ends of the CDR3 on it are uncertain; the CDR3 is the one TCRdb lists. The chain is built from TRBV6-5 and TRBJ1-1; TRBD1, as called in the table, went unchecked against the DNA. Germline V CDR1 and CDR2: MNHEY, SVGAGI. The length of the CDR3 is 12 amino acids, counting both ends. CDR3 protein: CASSFPRDTLSY.

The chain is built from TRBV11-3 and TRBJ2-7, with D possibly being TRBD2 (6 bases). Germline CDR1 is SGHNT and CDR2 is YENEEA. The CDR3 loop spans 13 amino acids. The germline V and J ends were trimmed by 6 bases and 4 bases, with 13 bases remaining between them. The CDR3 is CASRAPSEYEQYF. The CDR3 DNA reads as TGTGCCAGCAGGGCCCCTAGCGAGTACGAGCAGTACTTC.

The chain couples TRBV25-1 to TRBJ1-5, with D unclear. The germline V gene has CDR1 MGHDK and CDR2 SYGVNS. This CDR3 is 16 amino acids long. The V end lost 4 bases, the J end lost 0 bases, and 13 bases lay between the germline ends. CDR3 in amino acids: CASSGGRGTSNQPQHF. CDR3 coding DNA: TGTGCCAGCAGTGGGGGTCGGGGTACTAGCAATCAGCCCCAGCATTTT.

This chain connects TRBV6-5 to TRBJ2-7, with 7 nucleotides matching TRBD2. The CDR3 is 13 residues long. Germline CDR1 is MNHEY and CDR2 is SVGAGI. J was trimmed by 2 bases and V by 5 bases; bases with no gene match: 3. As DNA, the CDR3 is TGTGCCAGCAGTAACCTAGCGGCCTACGAGCAGTACTTC. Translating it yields CASSNLAAYEQYF.

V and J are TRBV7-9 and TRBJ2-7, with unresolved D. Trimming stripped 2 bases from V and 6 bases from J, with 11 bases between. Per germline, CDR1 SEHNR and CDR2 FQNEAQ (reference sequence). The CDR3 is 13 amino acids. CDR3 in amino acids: CASSLLYATEQYF. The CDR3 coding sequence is TGTGCCAGCAGCTTACTATACGCTACCGAGCAGTACTTC.